Shown below are 13 T cell receptor beta chains from a single sample sequenced in a study of blood T cell repertoires in COVID-19. The data were produced by immunoSEQ multiplex PCR, yet TCRdb's version contains in-frame clones alone and is incomplete. The sample lists around 250,000 clones; around 89% were seen once. The sequencing input was PBMCs or T cells enriched from blood (not recorded which). These receptors were taken from a woman in her twenties or thirties with acute COVID-19.

The rearrangement links TRBV9 to TRBJ2-3; TRBD2 matches at 11 bases. The CDR3 loop spans 15 amino acids. J gave up 5 bases and V 0 bases, and 2 bases lay outside the gene matches. CDR1 and CDR2 (germline): SGDLS, YYNGEE. The CDR3 protein is CASSVGLAGGDTQYF. The DNA for the CDR3 is TGTGCCAGCAGCGTAGGCCTAGCGGGAGGAGATACGCAGTATTTT.

The chain links TRBV19 to TRBJ1-2, with TRBD1 matching over 7 bases. J gave up 6 bases and V 2 bases, and 6 bases lay outside the gene matches. This CDR3 is built from 14 residues. The germline CDR1 and CDR2 sequences are LNHDA and SQIVND (reference sequence). CDR3 bases: TGTGCCAGTAGTATAAACCCAGGGGGTAATGGCTACACCTTC. Amino acids: CASSINPGGNGYTF.

V usage is TRBV14 and J usage is TRBJ1-1, with TRBD1 as a possible D gene (5 bases). Germline values: CDR1 SGHDN, CDR2 FVKESK. Trimming took 1 base from V and 0 from J, leaving 9 bases between them. The CDR3 runs 15 residues. CDR3: CASSQARAMNTEAFF. The CDR3 DNA reads TGTGCCAGCAGCCAAGCCAGGGCGATGAACACTGAAGCTTTCTTT.

The chain couples TRBV13 to TRBJ2-7; 7 bases are a match to TRBD1. The junction had 7 bases not matched to a gene; V was cut back by 1 base and J by 7 bases. The CDR3 extends over 14 amino acids. CDR1 and CDR2 from the germline V gene are PRHDT and FYEKMQ (reference sequence). Here the CDR3 DNA reads TGTGCCAGCAGCTTAGAAGGGGACAGCCCGGAGCAGTACTTC. Translation: CASSLEGDSPEQYF.

For the CDR3, the DNA is TGTGCCAGCATCCCGGGTGCGGGAGGGCCGGGCACAGATACGCAGTATTTT. This encodes CASIPGAGGPGTDTQYF. This chain connects TRBV7-8 to TRBJ2-3; TRBD2 aligns across 9 bases. The CDR3 contains 17 residues. Trimming cost V 7 bases and J 1 base; bases outside gene matches: 12. CDR1 and CDR2 from the germline V gene are SGHVS and FQNEAQ.

This clone has just a few counts. This chain links TRBV28 with TRBJ2-7, with a weak D call TRBD2 (6 bases). With 8 bases removed from V and 0 bases from J, the gap between germline ends came to 11 bases. CDR1 is MDHEN, CDR2 SYDVKM, per germline. The CDR3 totals 13 residues. The CDR3 coding sequence is TGTGCCAGCTTTAGCGGAAGCTCCTACGAGCAGTACTTC. This translates into CASFSGSSYEQYF.

The V and J genes are TRBV27 and TRBJ2-5; TRBD2 agrees at 9 bases. Unmatched junction bases numbered 5, after V lost 5 bases and J lost 4 bases. Looked up from germline, CDR1 is MNHEY and CDR2 is SMNVEV (reference sequence). This CDR3 has 14 residues. CDR3: CASSQAGGGETQYF. CDR3 nucleotides: TGTGCCAGCAGTCAAGCGGGAGGCGGAGAGACCCAGTACTTC.

The chain recombines TRBV19 with TRBJ1-2; 10 bases agree with TRBD1. V lost 4 bases, J lost 3 bases, and 2 bases stayed unmatched. The V gene's germline CDR1 is LNHDA and CDR2 SQIVND (reference sequence). CDR3 length: 14 amino acids. CDR3 nucleotides: TGTGCCAGTAGTAGGGGGACAGGGGACTATGGCTACACCTTC. Translated, it gives CASSRGTGDYGYTF. Full variable domain (outside the CDR3, taken from reference TRBV19 and TRBJ1-2): DGGITQSPKYLFRKEGQNVTLSCEQNLNHDAMYWYRQDPGQGLRLIYYSQIVNDFQKGDIAEGYSVSREKKESFPLTVTSAQKNPTAFYLCASSRGTGDYGYTFGSGTRLTVV.

The CDR3 spells CASPLGGPYYYNEQFF. The CDR3 DNA sequence: TGTGCCAGTCCCCTCGGGGGTCCTTATTATTACAATGAGCAGTTCTTC. The chain links TRBV5-4 to TRBJ2-1; weak D call: TRBD2 (6 bases). This CDR3 has 16 residues. V shed 8 bases and J shed 4 bases, with 22 bases lying between them. Looked up from germline, CDR1 is SGHNT and CDR2 is YYREEE (reference sequence).

The rearrangement links TRBV7-2 to TRBJ2-1; 7 bases agree with TRBD2. J gave up 5 bases and V 5 bases, and 18 bases lay outside the gene matches. CDR1 is SGHTA and CDR2 is FQGNSA in the germline V gene. The CDR3 covers 18 residues. The CDR3 here is CASSKKGGTSVFDNEQFF. The CDR3, as DNA: TGTGCCAGCAGCAAGAAAGGCGGAACTAGCGTTTTCGACAATGAGCAGTTCTTC.

In this sample, this clone turned up a few times. The chain joins TRBV11-2 to TRBJ1-5; 7 bases are a match to TRBD1. Trimming took 5 bases from V and 6 from J; bases not matched to a gene: 10. The germline CDR1 and CDR2 sequences are SGHAT and FQNNGV. CDR3 size: 15 residues. The CDR3 nucleotides read TGTGCCAGCAGCGTAGGACAGGTCTCCGGTCAGCCCCAGCATTTT. It specifies CASSVGQVSGQPQHF.

This sequence joins TRBV5-8 and TRBJ1-1; D uncertain. The length of the CDR3 is 13 residues. Germline V gene data show CDR1 as SGHTS and CDR2 as YDEGEE. Trimming left V 2 bases short and J 6 bases short, with 11 bases between. The CDR3 is CASSFSGRAEAFF. DNA of the CDR3: TGTGCCAGCAGCTTCTCGGGGAGGGCTGAAGCTTTCTTT.

The chain recombines TRBV9 with TRBJ2-2; TRBD2 matches at 9 bases. This CDR3 is 17 amino acids long. J was trimmed by 7 bases and V by 0 bases; bases with no gene match: 10. Germline-derived CDR1 and CDR2 are SGDLS and YYNGEE. The CDR3 protein is CASSVAGIAGDHGELFF. Here the CDR3 DNA reads TGTGCCAGCAGCGTAGCTGGGATAGCGGGAGACCACGGGGAGCTGTTTTTT.